The clone carrying this T cell receptor (beta chain) came up a few times. Its antigen is unidentified. This sample was taken from a study of early T cells in non-severe SARS-CoV-2 infection. Overall study context: Sequencing targeted bulk RNA from unsorted whole blood, leaving chains unpaired. Study-level results: The matching step, a VDJdb search, favored anti-spike CD8 responses and missed private and CD4 specificities.

Germline CDR1 and CDR2: SQVTM and ANQGSEA. This CDR3 has 13 residues. V lost 6 bases and J lost 4, with 13 bases in between. Researchers tagged individual cDNA molecules with unique molecular identifiers. One entry per CDR3 protein results from TCRdb running MiXCR on the 5' RACE reads. Here the sample spans about 70,000 distinct CDR3 sequences, about 11% being singletons. The source material was whole blood. This receptor was taken from an adult who was a healthcare worker with PCR-confirmed SARS-CoV-2 infection or an uninfected control (not recorded which). The chain combines TRBV29-1 with TRBJ2-1, with D maybe TRBD1 (6 bases). The CDR3 DNA sequence: TGCAGCGTGGGGACACCTGGGTACAATGAGCAGTTCTTC. Encoded protein: CSVGTPGYNEQFF.